A single sample gave rise to the 5 T cell receptor beta chains below, sequenced in a study of CD8+ T cells in alopecia areata. Investigators isolated RNA and reverse transcribed it into cDNA to act as the sequencing template. Only in-frame clones appear in the TCRdb table, and some are missing; sequencing was by immunoSEQ multiplex PCR. The table records around 190,000 clones, roughly three fifths of them present only once. The sequenced sample was CD8+ T cells sorted from blood. The receptors were sampled from a human donor in good health.

There are a few counts of this clone. This same CDR3 is encoded by further DNA sequences in the sample. This rearrangement joins TRBV7-9 to TRBJ2-7; D is uncertain. V was pared by 5 bases and J by 0 bases, with 8 bases between. This CDR3 comprises 13 residues. CDR1 is SEHNR and CDR2 is FQNEAQ in the germline V gene (reference sequence). CDR3 sequence (DNA): TGTGCCAGCAGCCGCGGCATCTCCTACGAGCAGTACTTC. Translating it yields CASSRGISYEQYF.

This sequence joins TRBV4-1 and TRBJ2-3; 12 bases match TRBD2. The germline gives CDR1 MGHRA, CDR2 YSYEKL. CDR3 size: 16 residues. With 5 bases clipped from V and 3 bases from J, the junction kept 6 bases outside the gene matches. In DNA form, the CDR3 reads TGCGCCAGCAGCTCATTACTAGCGGGGGGAACAGATACGCAGTATTTT. It specifies CASSSLLAGGTDTQYF.

This chain connects TRBV6-6 to TRBJ2-7; D gene ambiguous. The CDR3 is 13 residues long. CDR1 MNHNY and CDR2 SVGAGI come from the germline V gene (reference sequence). V was clipped by 8 bases and J by 3 bases, with 14 bases between them. CDR3 sequence (DNA): TGTGCCAGCGCCCTAAAGGAAAACTACGAGCAGTACTTC. Translating it yields CASALKENYEQYF.

V is TRBV29-1 and J is TRBJ2-5, with TRBD1 matching over 11 bases. Germline V CDR1 and CDR2: SQVTM, ANQGSEA. The CDR3 contains 13 residues. Unmatched junction bases numbered 6, after V lost 7 bases and J lost 5 bases. The CDR3 protein is CSAGQGAFETQYF. In DNA, the CDR3 is TGCAGCGCCGGACAGGGGGCTTTTGAGACCCAGTACTTC. The full variable domain, with the rest looked up from reference TRBV29-1 and TRBJ2-5, is SAVISQKPSRDICQRGTSLTIQCQVDSQVTMMFWYRQQPGQSLTLIATANQGSEATYESGFVIDKFPISRPNLTFSTLTVSNMSPEDSSIYLCSAGQGAFETQYFGPGTRLLVL.

The V gene is TRBV13, the J gene TRBJ2-4; D tentatively fits TRBD1 or TRBD2 (6 bases each). V was shortened by 0 bases and J by 9 bases, with 12 bases between the two germline ends. The CDR3 is 14 residues long. Germline V CDR1 and CDR2: PRHDT, FYEKMQ (reference sequence). CDR3 nucleotide sequence: TGTGCCAGCAGCTTAGGGGAGGGGGAAGTCATTCAGTACTTC. Protein: CASSLGEGEVIQYF.